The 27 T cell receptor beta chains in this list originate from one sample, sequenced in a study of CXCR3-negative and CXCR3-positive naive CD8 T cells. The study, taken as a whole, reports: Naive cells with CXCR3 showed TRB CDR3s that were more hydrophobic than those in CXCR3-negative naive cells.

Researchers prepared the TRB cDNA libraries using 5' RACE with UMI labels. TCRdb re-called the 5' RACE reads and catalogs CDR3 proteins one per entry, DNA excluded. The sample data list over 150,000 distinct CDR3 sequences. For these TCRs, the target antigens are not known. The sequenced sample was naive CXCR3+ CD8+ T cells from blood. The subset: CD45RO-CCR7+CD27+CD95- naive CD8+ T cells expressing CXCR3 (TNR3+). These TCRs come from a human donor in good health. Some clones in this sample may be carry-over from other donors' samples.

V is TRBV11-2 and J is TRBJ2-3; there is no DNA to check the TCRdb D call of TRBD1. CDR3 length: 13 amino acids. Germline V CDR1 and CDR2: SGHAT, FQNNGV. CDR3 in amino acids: CASSLDGGSAQYF. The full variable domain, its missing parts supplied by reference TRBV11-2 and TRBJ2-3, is EAGVAQSPRYKIIEKRQSVAFWCNPISGHATLYWYQQILGQGPKLLIQFQNNGVVDDSQLPKDRFSAERLKGVDSTLKIQPAKLEDSAVYLCASSLDGGSAQYFGPGTRLTVL.

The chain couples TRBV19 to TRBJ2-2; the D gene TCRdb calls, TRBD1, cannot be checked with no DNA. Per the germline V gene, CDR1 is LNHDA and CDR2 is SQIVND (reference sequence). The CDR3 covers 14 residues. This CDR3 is CASSILQGTGELFF.

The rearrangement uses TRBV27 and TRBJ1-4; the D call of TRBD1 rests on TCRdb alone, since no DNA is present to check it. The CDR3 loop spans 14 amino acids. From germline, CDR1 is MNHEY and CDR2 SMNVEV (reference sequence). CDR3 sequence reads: CASSLGLAQGKLFF. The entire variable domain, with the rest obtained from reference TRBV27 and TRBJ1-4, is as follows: EAQVTQNPRYLITVTGKKLTVTCSQNMNHEYMSWYRQDPGLGLRQIYYSMNVEVTDKGDVPEGYKVSRKEKRNFPLILESPSPNQTSLYFCASSLGLAQGKLFFGSGTQLSVL.

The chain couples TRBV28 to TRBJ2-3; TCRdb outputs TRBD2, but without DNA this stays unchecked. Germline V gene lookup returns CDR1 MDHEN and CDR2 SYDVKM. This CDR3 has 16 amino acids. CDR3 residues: CASSFRAAERTDTQYF.

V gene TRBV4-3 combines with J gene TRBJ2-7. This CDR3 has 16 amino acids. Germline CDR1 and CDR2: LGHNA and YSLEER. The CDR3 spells CASSQVENFSPNEQYF.

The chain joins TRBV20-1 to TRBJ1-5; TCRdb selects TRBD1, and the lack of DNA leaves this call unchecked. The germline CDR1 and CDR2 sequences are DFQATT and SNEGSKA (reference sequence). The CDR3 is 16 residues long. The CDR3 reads CGARETGGQDDQPQHF.

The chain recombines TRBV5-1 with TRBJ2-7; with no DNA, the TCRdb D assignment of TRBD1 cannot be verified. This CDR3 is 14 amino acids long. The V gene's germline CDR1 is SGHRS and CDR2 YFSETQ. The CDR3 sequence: CASSPGDGDYEQYF.

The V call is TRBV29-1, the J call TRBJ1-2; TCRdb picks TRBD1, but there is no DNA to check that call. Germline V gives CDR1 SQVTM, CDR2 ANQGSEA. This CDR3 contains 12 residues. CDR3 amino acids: CSVEGQGDGYTF. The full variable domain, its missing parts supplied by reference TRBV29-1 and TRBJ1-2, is SAVISQKPSRDICQRGTSLTIQCQVDSQVTMMFWYRQQPGQSLTLIATANQGSEATYESGFVIDKFPISRPNLTFSTLTVSNMSPEDSSIYLCSVEGQGDGYTFGSGTRLTVV.

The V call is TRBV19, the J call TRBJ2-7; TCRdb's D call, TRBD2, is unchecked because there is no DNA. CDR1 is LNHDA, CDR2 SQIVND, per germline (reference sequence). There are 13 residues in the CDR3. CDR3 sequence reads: CASSLGLDREQYF.

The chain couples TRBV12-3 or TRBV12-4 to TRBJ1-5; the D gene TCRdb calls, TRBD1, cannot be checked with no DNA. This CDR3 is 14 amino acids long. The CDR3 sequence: CASSQTGGGQPQHF.

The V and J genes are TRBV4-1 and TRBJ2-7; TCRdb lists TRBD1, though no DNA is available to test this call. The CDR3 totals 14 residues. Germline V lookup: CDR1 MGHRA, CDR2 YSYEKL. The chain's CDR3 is CASSPRTAGYEQYF.

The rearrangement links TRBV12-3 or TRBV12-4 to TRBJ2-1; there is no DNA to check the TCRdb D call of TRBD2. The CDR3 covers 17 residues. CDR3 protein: CASSPAGASGLWDEQFF.

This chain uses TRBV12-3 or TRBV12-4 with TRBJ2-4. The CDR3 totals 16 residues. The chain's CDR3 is CASSARFGVAKNIQYF.

CDR3 in amino acids: CASSFLGTGNTIYF. The chain employs TRBV28 and TRBJ1-3. From germline, CDR1 is MDHEN and CDR2 SYDVKM. This CDR3 contains 14 residues.

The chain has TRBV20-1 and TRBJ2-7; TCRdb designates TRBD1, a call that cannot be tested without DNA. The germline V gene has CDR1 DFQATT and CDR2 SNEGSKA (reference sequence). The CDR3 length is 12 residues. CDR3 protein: CSARQGLYEQYF.

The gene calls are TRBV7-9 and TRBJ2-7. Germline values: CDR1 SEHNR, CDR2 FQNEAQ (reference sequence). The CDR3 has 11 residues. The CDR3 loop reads CASTSTYEQYF.

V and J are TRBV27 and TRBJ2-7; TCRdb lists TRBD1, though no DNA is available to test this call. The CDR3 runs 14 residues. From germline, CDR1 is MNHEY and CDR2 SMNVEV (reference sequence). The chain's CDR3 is CASSSARASYEQYF.

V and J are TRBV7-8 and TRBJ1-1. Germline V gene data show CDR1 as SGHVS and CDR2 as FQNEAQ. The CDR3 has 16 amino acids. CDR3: CASSVEWDWRNTEAFF. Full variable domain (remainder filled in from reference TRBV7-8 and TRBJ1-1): GAGVSQSPRYKVAKRGQDVALRCDPISGHVSLFWYQQALGQGPEFLTYFQNEAQLDKSGLPSDRFFAERPEGSVSTLKIQRTQQEDSAVYLCASSVEWDWRNTEAFFGQGTRLTVV.

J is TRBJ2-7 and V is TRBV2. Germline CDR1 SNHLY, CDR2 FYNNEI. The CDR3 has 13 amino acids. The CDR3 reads CASSKTISYEQYF.

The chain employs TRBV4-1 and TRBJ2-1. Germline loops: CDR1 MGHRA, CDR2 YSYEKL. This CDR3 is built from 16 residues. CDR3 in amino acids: CASSQNGESSYNEQFF.

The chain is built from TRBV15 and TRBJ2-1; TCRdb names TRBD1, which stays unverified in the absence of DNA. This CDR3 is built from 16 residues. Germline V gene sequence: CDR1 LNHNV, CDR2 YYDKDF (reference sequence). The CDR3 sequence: CATSPVGGFFYNEQFF.

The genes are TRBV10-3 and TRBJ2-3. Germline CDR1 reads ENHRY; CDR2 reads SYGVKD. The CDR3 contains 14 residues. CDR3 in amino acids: CAISEVRPTDTQYF.

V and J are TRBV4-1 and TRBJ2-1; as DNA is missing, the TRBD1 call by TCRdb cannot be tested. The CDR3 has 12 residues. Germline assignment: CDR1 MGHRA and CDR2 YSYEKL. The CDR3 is CASSPGGIEQFF.

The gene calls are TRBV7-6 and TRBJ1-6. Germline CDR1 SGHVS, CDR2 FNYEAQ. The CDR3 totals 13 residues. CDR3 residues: CASSSAKYSPLHF.

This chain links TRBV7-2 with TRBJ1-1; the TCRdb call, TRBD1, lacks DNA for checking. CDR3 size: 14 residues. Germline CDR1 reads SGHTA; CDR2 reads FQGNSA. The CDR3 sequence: CASSFFLNPGEAFF.

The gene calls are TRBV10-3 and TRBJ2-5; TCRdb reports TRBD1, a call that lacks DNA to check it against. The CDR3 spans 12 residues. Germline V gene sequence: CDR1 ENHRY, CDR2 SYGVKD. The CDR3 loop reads CATATGQETQYF.

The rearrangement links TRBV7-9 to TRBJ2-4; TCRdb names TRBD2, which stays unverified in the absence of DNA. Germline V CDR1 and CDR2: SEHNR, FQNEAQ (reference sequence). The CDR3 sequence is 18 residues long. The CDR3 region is CASSPDWRENIAKNILYF.